This T cell receptor beta chain was recorded in a study of blood T cell repertoires in COVID-19. Study-level information: Acute and convalescent COVID-19 samples came from the United States, Italy and Spain. Sources were T cells, B-cell-depleted T cells, or PBMCs; the material itself was cDNA or gDNA.

After removal of 3 bases from V and 5 bases from J, the junction contained 8 bases not matched to a gene. CDR3 size: 16 residues. CDR1 and CDR2 (germline): PRHDT, FYEKMQ (reference sequence). Authors' data handling: Researchers report that nucleated cell counts were estimated from reference gene primer amplification. The data were produced by immunoSEQ multiplex PCR, yet TCRdb's version contains in-frame clones alone and is incomplete. The V and J calls and clone size were taken over from that table, and D and trimming were inferred from the DNA. The sample lists 100,000 to 110,000 clones, 80% to 90% occurring once.

The sample consisted of peripheral blood. The TCR was taken from a human donor in a cohort sampled during active COVID-19. The chain carries TRBV13 and TRBJ2-1, with TRBD2 identical over 9 bases. Here the CDR3 DNA reads TGTGCCAGCAGCTTGGCCGGACTAGCGCCAGACAATGAGCAGTTCTTC. It specifies CASSLAGLAPDNEQFF.